This T cell receptor beta chain originates from a study of naive and memory T cell subsets. Findings and limits, study-wide: Naive repertoires, especially CD8, held a few larger clonotypes, possibly memory cells re-expressing CD45RA.

Points on this clonotype: Its antigen remains unknown.

Cells stained for CD3, CD4, CD8, CD45RA and CD27 were sorted into four subsets. The beta constant-region primer was an equimolar mix of two oligonucleotides covering TRBC1 and TRBC2. Four rounds of PCR amplified the ligated cDNA using nested alpha and beta constant-region primers plus SP2. TCRdb used MiXCR to reprocess the UMI-ligation and nested PCR reads, holding one entry per CDR3 protein. The sample lists 120,000 to 150,000 distinct CDR3 sequences; about 20% were seen once. The sequenced sample consisted of naive CD4+ T cells from blood. The clonotype comes from a human donor in good health.

CDR3 protein: CASSDRTGLSEQYF. DNA for the CDR3: TGTGCCAGCAGCGATAGGACAGGTTTAAGCGAGCAGTACTTC. The chain joins TRBV7-9 to TRBJ2-7; TRBD1 agrees at 7 bases. Germline V gene data show CDR1 as SEHNR and CDR2 as FQNEAQ (reference sequence). This CDR3 has 14 amino acids. The J segment lost 6 bases and the V segment lost 5 bases, leaving 10 bases of the junction unmatched.